This TCR beta chain derives from a study of blood T cell repertoires in COVID-19. For the study at large: Nucleic acid was either cDNA or gDNA, and it came from T cells, B-cell-depleted T cells, or PBMCs.

Germline CDR1 and CDR2: SGHRS and YFSETQ. The CDR3 totals 15 residues. Between the trimmed V and J ends, which lost 5 bases and 3 bases, there was a span of 15 bases. The cohort comprised adults aged about 18 to 100 years residing in 20 to 30 US areas. Two negative PCRs, clearance, or symptom resolution had been documented for recovered Cohort 3 donors. Profiled with immunoSEQ multiplex PCR; TCRdb holds only in-frame clones, not every one. The repertoire has hundreds of thousands of clones, about nine tenths of them found once; the top ten carry roughly 16%. The chain employs TRBV5-1 and TRBJ2-1; D might be TRBD1 (6 bases). This receptor was obtained from a man younger than 35 who had recovered from COVID-19. The sample consisted of PBMCs or T cells enriched from blood (not recorded which). As DNA, the CDR3 is TGCGCCAGCAGGGTGGGGGCCGGAAACTACAATGAGCAGTTCTTC. Its translation is CASRVGAGNYNEQFF.